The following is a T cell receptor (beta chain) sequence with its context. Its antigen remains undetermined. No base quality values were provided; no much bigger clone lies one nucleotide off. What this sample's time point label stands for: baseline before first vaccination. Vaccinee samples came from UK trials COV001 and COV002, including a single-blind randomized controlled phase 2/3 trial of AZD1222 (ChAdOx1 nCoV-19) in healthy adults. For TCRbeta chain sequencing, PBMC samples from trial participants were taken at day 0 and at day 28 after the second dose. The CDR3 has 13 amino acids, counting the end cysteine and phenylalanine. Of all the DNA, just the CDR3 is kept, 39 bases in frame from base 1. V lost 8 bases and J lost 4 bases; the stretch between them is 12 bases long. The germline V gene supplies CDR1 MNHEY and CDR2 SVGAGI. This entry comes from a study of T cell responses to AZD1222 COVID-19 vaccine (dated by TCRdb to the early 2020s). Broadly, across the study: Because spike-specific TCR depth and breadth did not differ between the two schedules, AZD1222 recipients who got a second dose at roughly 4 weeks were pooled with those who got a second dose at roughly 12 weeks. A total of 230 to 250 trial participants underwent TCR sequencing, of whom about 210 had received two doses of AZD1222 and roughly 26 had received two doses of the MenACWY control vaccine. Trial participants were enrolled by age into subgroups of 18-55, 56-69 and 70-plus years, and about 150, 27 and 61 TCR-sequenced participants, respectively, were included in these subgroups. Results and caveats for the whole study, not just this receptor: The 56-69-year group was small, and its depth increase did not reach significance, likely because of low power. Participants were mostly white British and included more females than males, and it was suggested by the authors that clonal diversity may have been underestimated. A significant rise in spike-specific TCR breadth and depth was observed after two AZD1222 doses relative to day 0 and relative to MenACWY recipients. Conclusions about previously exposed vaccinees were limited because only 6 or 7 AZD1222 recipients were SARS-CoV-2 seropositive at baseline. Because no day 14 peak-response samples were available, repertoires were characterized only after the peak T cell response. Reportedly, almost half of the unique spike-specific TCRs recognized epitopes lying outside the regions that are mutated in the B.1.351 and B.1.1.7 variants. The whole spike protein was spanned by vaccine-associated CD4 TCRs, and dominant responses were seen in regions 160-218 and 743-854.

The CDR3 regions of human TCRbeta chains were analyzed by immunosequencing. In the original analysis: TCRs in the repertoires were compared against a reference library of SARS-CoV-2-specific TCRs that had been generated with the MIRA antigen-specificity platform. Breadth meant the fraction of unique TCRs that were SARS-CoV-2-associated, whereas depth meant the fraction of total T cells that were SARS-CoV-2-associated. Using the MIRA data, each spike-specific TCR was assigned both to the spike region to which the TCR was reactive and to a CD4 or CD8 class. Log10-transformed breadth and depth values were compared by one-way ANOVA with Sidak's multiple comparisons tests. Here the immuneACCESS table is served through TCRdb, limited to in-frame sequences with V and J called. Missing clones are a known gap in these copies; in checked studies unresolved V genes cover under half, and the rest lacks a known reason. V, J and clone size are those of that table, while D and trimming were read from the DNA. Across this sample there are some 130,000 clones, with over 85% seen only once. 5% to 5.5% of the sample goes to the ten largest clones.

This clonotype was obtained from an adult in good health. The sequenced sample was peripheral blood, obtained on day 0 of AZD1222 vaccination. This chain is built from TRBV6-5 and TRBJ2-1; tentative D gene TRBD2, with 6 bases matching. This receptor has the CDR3 CASGGWGYNEQFF. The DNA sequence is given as TGTGCCAGCGGGGGGTGGGGATACAATGAGCAGTTCTTC.